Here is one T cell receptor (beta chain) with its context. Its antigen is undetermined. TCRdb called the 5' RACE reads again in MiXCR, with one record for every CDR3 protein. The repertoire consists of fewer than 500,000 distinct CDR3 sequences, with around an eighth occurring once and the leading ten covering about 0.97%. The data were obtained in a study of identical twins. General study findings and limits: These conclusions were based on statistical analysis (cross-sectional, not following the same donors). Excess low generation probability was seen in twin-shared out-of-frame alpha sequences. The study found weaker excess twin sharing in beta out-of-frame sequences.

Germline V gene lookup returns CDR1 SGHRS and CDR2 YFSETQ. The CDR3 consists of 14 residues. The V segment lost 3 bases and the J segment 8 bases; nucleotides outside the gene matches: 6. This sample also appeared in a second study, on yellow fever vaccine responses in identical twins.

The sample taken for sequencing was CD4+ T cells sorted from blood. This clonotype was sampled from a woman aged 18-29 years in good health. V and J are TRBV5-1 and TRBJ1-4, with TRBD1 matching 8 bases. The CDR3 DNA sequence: TGCGCCAGCAGCTCGCAGGGGGCTAGGGAAAAACTGTTTTTT. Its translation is CASSSQGAREKLFF. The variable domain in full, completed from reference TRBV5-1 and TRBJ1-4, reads KAGVTQTPRYLIKTRGQQVTLSCSPISGHRSVSWYQQTPGQGLQFLFEYFSETQRNKGNFPGRFSGRQFSNSRSEMNVSTLELGDSALYLCASSSQGAREKLFFGSGTQLSVL.